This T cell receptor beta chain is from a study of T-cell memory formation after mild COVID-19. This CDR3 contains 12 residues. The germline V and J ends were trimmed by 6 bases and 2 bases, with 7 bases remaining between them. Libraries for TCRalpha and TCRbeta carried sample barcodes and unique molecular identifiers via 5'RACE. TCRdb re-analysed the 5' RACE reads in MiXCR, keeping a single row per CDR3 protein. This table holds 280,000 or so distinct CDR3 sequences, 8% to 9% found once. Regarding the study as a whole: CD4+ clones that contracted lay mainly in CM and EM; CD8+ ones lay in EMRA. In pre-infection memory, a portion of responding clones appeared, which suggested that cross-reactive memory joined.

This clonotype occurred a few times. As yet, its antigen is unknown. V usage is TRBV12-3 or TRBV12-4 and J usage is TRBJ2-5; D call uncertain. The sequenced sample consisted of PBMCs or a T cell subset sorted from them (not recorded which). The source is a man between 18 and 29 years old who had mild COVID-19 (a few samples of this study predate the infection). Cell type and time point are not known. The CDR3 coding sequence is TGTGCCAGCAGGCATTTTCAAGAGACCCAGTACTTC. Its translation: CASRHFQETQYF.